This T cell receptor beta chain was obtained from a study of blood T cells in healthy people across ages. This clonotype was seen repeatedly, ten times or more. V gave up 0 bases and J gave up 5 bases, with 9 bases separating them. This CDR3 has 14 residues. Germline-derived CDR1 and CDR2 are SGHRS and YFSETQ. A second PCR, run for roughly 7 to 11 cycles, used a sample-barcoded 5' primer plus a J-beta primer mix. MiXCR, run by TCRdb on the 5' RACE reads, gives a single entry per CDR3 protein. This sample yields about 1.7 million distinct CDR3 sequences, of which 28% are seen a single time; 7.7% belongs to the top ten.

This sequence was found in a woman between 25 and 40 years old in good health. The V gene is TRBV5-1, the J gene TRBJ2-1, with D unclear. The specimen sequenced was blood. CDR3 amino acids: CASSLVLENNEQFF. The CDR3 nucleotides are TGCGCCAGCAGCTTGGTTCTGGAAAACAATGAGCAGTTCTTC.